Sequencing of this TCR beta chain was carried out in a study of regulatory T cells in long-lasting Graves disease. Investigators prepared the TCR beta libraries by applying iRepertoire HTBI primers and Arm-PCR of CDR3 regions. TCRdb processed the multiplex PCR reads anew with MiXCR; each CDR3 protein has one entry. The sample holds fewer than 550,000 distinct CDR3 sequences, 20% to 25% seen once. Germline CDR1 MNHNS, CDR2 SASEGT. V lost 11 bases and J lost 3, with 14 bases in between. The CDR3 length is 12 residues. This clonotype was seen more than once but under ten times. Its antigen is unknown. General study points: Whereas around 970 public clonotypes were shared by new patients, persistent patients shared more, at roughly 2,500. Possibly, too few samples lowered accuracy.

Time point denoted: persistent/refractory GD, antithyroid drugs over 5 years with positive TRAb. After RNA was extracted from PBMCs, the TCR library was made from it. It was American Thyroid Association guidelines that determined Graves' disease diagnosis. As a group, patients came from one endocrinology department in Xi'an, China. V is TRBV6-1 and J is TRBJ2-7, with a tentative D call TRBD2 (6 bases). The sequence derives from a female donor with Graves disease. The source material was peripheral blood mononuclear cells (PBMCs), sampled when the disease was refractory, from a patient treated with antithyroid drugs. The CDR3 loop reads CAASGRNYEQYF. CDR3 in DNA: TGTGCCGCCTCCGGGAGAAACTACGAGCAGTACTTC.